This TCR beta chain was retrieved from a study of blood T cell repertoires in COVID-19. Study background: Samples taken during acute and convalescent COVID-19 were collected in the United States, Italy and Spain. From T cells, B-cell-depleted T cells, or PBMCs came the material, which was cDNA or gDNA.

In the source study's methods: From reference gene primer amplification, estimates of nucleated cell counts were derived. Data came from immunoSEQ multiplex PCR; TCRdb stores just in-frame clones and leaves some out. V, J and clone size reflect that table, while D and trimming were determined from the DNA. In the table there are around 260,000 clones, 84% of which are singletons. V was shortened by 2 bases and J by 5 bases, with 14 bases between the two germline ends. Germline lookup yields CDR1 ENHRY and CDR2 SYGVKD. This CDR3 contains 15 residues. The count of this clone is one. This clonotype was sampled from a man between 60 and 75 years old with acute or convalescent COVID-19. The sequenced sample consisted of peripheral blood. The rearrangement joins TRBV10-3 to TRBJ2-3; tentatively, D is TRBD1 (6 bases). CDR3 protein: CAISERDTRGDTQYF. CDR3 DNA sequence: TGTGCCATCAGTGAGCGGGACACCAGGGGAGATACGCAGTATTTT.